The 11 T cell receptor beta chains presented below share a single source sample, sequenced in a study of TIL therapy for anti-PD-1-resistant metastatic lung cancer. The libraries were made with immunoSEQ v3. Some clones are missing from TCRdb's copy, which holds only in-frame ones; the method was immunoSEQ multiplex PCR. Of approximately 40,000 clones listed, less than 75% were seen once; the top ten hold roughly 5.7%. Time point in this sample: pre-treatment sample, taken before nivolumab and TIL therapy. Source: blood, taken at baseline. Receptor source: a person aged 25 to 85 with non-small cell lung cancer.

CDR3 loop: CASSLEIYQPQHF. The CDR3 bases are TGTGCCAGCAGCTTGGAGATATATCAGCCCCAGCATTTT. The chain is built from TRBV7-2 and TRBJ1-5; D is ambiguous. CDR1 and CDR2 (germline): SGHTA, FQGNSA. Trimming shortened V by 3 bases and J by 5 bases, and 8 bases separated the two germline ends. There are 13 residues in the CDR3.

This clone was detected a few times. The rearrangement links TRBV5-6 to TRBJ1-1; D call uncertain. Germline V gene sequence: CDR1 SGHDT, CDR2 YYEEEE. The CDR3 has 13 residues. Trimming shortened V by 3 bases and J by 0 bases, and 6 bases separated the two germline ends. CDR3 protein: CASSSVVNTEAFF. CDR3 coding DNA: TGTGCCAGCAGCTCGGTGGTGAACACTGAAGCTTTCTTT.

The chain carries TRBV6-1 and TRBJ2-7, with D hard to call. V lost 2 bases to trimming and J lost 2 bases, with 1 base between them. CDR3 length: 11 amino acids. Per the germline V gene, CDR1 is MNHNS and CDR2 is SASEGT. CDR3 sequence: CASSEPYEQYF. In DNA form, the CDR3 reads TGTGCCAGCAGTGAACCCTACGAGCAGTACTTC.

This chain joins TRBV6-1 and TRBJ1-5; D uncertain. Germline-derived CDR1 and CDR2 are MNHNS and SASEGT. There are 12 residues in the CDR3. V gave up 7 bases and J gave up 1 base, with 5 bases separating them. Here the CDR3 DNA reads TGTGCCAGCAAAACCAGCAATCAGCCCCAGCATTTT. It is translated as CASKTSNQPQHF.

CDR3 DNA sequence: TGTGCCAGCAGCCTACAGGGCGACCAAGAGACCCAGTACTTC. Translation: CASSLQGDQETQYF. The chain is built from TRBV7-9 and TRBJ2-5; tentatively, D is TRBD1 (6 bases). The CDR3 extends over 14 amino acids. Deletions cut 5 bases from V and 0 bases from J, with 10 bases between. Per germline, CDR1 SEHNR and CDR2 FQNEAQ (reference sequence).

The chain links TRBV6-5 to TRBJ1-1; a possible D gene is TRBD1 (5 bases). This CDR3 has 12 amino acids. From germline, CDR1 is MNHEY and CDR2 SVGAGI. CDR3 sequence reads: CASGWGGTEAFF. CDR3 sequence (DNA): TGTGCTTCAGGGTGGGGGGGCACTGAAGCTTTCTTT.

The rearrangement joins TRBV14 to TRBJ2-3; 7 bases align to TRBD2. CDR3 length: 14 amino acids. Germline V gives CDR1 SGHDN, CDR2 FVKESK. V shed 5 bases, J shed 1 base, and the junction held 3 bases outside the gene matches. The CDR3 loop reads CASSFGGGTDTQYF. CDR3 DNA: TGTGCCAGCAGCTTTGGGGGGGGCACAGATACGCAGTATTTT.

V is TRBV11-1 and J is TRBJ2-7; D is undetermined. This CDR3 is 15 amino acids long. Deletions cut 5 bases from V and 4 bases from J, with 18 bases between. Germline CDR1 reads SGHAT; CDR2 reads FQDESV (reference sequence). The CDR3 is CASSPGPVRKYEQYF. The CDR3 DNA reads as TGTGCCAGCAGCCCTGGGCCCGTTAGAAAGTACGAGCAGTACTTC.

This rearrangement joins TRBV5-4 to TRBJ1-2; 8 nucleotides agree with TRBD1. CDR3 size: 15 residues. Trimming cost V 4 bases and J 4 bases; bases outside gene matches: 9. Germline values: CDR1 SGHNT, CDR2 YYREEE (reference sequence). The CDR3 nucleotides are TGTGCCAGCAGCGAGAGGACAGGGACGATCTATGGCTACACCTTC. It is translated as CASSERTGTIYGYTF.

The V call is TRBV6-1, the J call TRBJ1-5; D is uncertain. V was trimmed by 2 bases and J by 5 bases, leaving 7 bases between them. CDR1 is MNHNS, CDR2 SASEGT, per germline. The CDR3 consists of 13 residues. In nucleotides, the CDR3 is TGTGCCAGCAGTGAAACAGCGTATCAGCCCCAGCATTTT. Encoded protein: CASSETAYQPQHF.

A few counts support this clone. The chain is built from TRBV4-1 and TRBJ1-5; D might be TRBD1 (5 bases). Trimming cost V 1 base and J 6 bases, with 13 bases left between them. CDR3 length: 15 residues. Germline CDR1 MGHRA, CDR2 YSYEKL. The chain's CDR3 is CASSQVERGTQPQHF. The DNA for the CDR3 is TGCGCCAGCAGCCAAGTAGAAAGGGGTACTCAGCCCCAGCATTTT.